This entry lists 32 T cell receptor beta chains sequenced from one sample in a study of OX40 agonist ivuxolimab in advanced cancers. This table comes from immunoSEQ multiplex PCR, and its TCRdb copy is limited to in-frame clones, with some not included. This sample carries 62,000 or so clones, 85% of them seen once, and the ten largest clones take 3.7%. The sample was CD4+ or CD8+ T cells sorted from blood, taken in a trial of the OX40 agonist ivuxolimab. These TCRs come from an adult with an advanced solid tumor such as melanoma, head and neck, liver or kidney cancer.

The chain combines TRBV7-8 with TRBJ1-4; D remains unclear. Per germline, CDR1 SGHVS and CDR2 FQNEAQ. Trimming pared 3 bases from V and 7 bases from J, leaving 6 bases between. The CDR3 has 12 amino acids. The CDR3 bases are TGTGCCAGCAGCTTGACGGGTGAAAAACTGTTTTTT. Translated, it gives CASSLTGEKLFF.

The chain joins TRBV7-2 to TRBJ2-5; 7 bases line up with TRBD1. J lost 5 bases, V lost 5 bases, and 14 bases had no gene match. From germline, CDR1 is SGHTA and CDR2 FQGNSA. This CDR3 contains 16 residues. As DNA, the CDR3 is TGTGCCAGCAGCCCCCCCGGGGCCAGGGGGTCGGAGACCCAGTACTTC. Encoded protein: CASSPPGARGSETQYF.

The chain combines TRBV13 with TRBJ2-1; 7 bases agree with TRBD2. Germline V gene data show CDR1 as PRHDT and CDR2 as FYEKMQ (reference sequence). The CDR3 length is 15 residues. Trimming cost V 3 bases and J 7 bases; bases outside gene matches: 9. DNA for the CDR3: TGTGCCAGCAGCTTTACTAGCGAGAGAGGGAATGAGCAGTTCTTC. Translating it yields CASSFTSERGNEQFF.

The chain has TRBV6-1 and TRBJ2-5; perhaps TRBD2 as D (6 bases). The length of the CDR3 is 15 residues. V shed 3 bases and J shed 7 bases, with 18 bases lying between them. From germline, CDR1 is MNHNS and CDR2 SASEGT. The DNA for the CDR3 is TGTGCCAGCAGTGAGACCGTGGAGACTAGGGGGACCCAGTACTTC. Protein: CASSETVETRGTQYF.

This chain joins TRBV28 and TRBJ2-5, with D unresolved. Germline V CDR1 and CDR2: MDHEN, SYDVKM. V gave up 2 bases and J gave up 2 bases, with 9 bases separating them. This CDR3 region has 14 residues. DNA for the CDR3: TGTGCCAGCAGTTTAAGTAGTGGGCAAGAGACCCAGTACTTC. This encodes CASSLSSGQETQYF.

The chain combines TRBV7-2 with TRBJ2-7, with TRBD2 identical over 9 bases. V was clipped by 7 bases and J by 4 bases; unmatched bases: 8. Germline CDR1 SGHTA, CDR2 FQGNSA. The CDR3 totals 14 residues. The CDR3 here is CASTRAGGLYEQYF. Written as DNA, the CDR3 is TGTGCCAGCACCAGAGCGGGAGGACTTTACGAGCAGTACTTC.

V usage is TRBV19 and J usage is TRBJ1-5, with a tentative D call TRBD1 (6 bases). With 3 bases removed from V and 2 bases from J, the gap between germline ends came to 11 bases. This CDR3 is 15 amino acids long. In germline, CDR1 is LNHDA, CDR2 SQIVND (reference sequence). DNA of the CDR3: TGTGCCAGTAGTATCCTCAGACAGGGCAATCAGCCCCAGCATTTT. This sequence encodes CASSILRQGNQPQHF. Based on the CDR3 plus reference TRBV19 and TRBJ1-5, the full variable domain is DGGITQSPKYLFRKEGQNVTLSCEQNLNHDAMYWYRQDPGQGLRLIYYSQIVNDFQKGDIAEGYSVSREKKESFPLTVTSAQKNPTAFYLCASSILRQGNQPQHFGDGTRLSIL.

The genes are TRBV27 and TRBJ1-5; TRBD1 might be the D (6 bases). The germline gives CDR1 MNHEY, CDR2 SMNVEV (reference sequence). CDR3 length equals 14 residues. Between the trimmed V and J ends, which lost 7 bases and 5 bases, there was a span of 15 bases. CDR3 loop: CASTPAGAHQPQHF. In DNA, the CDR3 is TGTGCCAGCACCCCGGCGGGGGCTCATCAGCCCCAGCATTTT.

This sequence joins TRBV5-1 and TRBJ2-3, with D uncertain. From germline, CDR1 is SGHRS and CDR2 YFSETQ. The CDR3 runs 14 residues. Deletions cut 0 bases from V and 6 bases from J, with 11 bases between. The CDR3, as DNA: TGCGCCAGCAGCTTGGGGGTAGCTAGGGATACGCAGTATTTT. This gives the protein CASSLGVARDTQYF.

The rearrangement links TRBV10-2 to TRBJ2-1; 7 bases agree with TRBD2. Germline assignment: CDR1 WSHSY and CDR2 SAAADI. The V and J ends lost 7 bases and 4 bases, in that order; junction bases with no gene match: 10. The CDR3 has 15 amino acids. Written as DNA, the CDR3 is TGCGCCAGCAAGTACGGGAGGTCGGTTTACAATGAGCAGTTCTTC. Amino acid sequence: CASKYGRSVYNEQFF.

The table lists this clone with a count of one. This chain joins TRBV7-2 and TRBJ2-5; D call uncertain. V lost 5 bases to trimming and J lost 2 bases, with 6 bases between them. The CDR3 extends over 12 amino acids. Germline assignment: CDR1 SGHTA and CDR2 FQGNSA. This chain's CDR3 is CASSAQQETQYF. The CDR3 DNA is TGTGCCAGCAGCGCGCAACAAGAGACCCAGTACTTC.

J is TRBJ2-1 and V is TRBV9; D possibly corresponds to TRBD2 (7 bases). V was cut by 0 bases and J by 7 bases, with 8 bases left in between. The CDR3 extends over 13 amino acids. The germline V gene has CDR1 SGDLS and CDR2 YYNGEE. The DNA of the CDR3 is TGTGCCAGCAGCGTAGAGGGGGGGAATGAGCAGTTCTTC. This encodes CASSVEGGNEQFF. Full variable domain (rest looked up from reference TRBV9 and TRBJ2-1): DSGVTQTPKHLITATGQRVTLRCSPRSGDLSVYWYQQSLDQGLQFLIQYYNGEERAKGNILERFSAQQFPDLHSELNLSSLELGDSALYFCASSVEGGNEQFFGPGTRLTVL.

This clone was counted between two and nine times. The chain links TRBV19 to TRBJ2-7; D gene uncertain. Trimming took off 3 bases at V and 3 bases at J, with 9 bases between the two ends. Germline CDR1 LNHDA, CDR2 SQIVND (reference sequence). This CDR3 is built from 13 residues. The CDR3 protein is CASSIARYYEQYF. The CDR3 nucleotides read TGTGCCAGTAGTATCGCCAGATACTACGAGCAGTACTTC.

CDR3 protein: CASSQNSGGYEQYF. CDR3 nucleotides: TGCGCCAGCAGCCAGAATAGCGGCGGGTACGAGCAGTACTTC. V usage is TRBV5-1 and J usage is TRBJ2-7; D possibly corresponds to TRBD2 (6 bases). The V end lost 4 bases, the J end lost 4 bases, and 15 bases lay between the germline ends. Germline CDR1 SGHRS, CDR2 YFSETQ. CDR3 size: 14 residues.

The J gene is TRBJ2-5, the V gene TRBV4-2; 8 bases map to TRBD2. The J call is doubtful: the DNA matches TRBJ2-7 better. Germline lookup yields CDR1 LGHNA and CDR2 YNFKEQ. The CDR3 sequence is 16 residues long. CDR3 nucleotide sequence: TGTGCCAGCAGCCAAGGCCCGGGGGGGAGAACCTACGAGCAGTACTTC. This translates into CASSQGPGGRTYEQYF.

This chain joins TRBV7-3 and TRBJ2-2, with D possibly being TRBD1 or TRBD2 (5 bases each). CDR1 and CDR2 (germline): SGHTA, FQGTGA. The CDR3 sequence is 15 residues long. V was pared by 2 bases and J by 3 bases, with 10 bases between. CDR3 region: CASSLLGGDTGELFF. In DNA, the CDR3 is TGTGCCAGCAGCTTACTTGGGGGAGACACCGGGGAGCTGTTTTTT. Drawing the rest from reference TRBV7-3 and TRBJ2-2, the complete variable domain is GAGVSQTPSNKVTEKGKYVELRCDPISGHTALYWYRQSLGQGPEFLIYFQGTGAADDSGLPNDRFFAVRPEGSVSTLKIQRTERGDSAVYLCASSLLGGDTGELFFGEGSRLTVL.

V is TRBV4-1 and J is TRBJ1-3; D is undetermined. The CDR3 has 14 residues. The V end lost 3 bases, the J end lost 3 bases, and 9 bases lay between the germline ends. The germline gives CDR1 MGHRA, CDR2 YSYEKL. The CDR3 DNA is TGCGCCAGCAGCCAGGGAAATGATGGAAACACCATATATTTT. It translates to CASSQGNDGNTIYF.

The chain is built from TRBV11-3 and TRBJ2-2; D remains unclear. Germline V gene sequence: CDR1 SGHNT, CDR2 YENEEA. The V end lost 0 bases, the J end lost 6 bases, and 11 bases lay between the germline ends. The CDR3 runs 15 residues. The CDR3 DNA is TGTGCCAGCAGCTTAGATCGCCAAGGATCCGGGGAGCTGTTTTTT. Protein: CASSLDRQGSGELFF.

The J gene is TRBJ1-1, the V gene TRBV28; TRBD1 matches at 7 bases. The germline gives CDR1 MDHEN, CDR2 SYDVKM. The V gene end was trimmed by 7 bases and the J gene end by 1 base; junction bases not matched to a gene: 3. This CDR3 region has 13 residues. The CDR3 DNA follows: TGTGCCAGCACTGGACAGGAGAACACTGAAGCTTTCTTT. It codes for CASTGQENTEAFF.

This chain connects TRBV7-9 to TRBJ2-1; D ambiguous. CDR3 length: 13 amino acids. CDR1 is SEHNR and CDR2 is FQNEAQ in the germline V gene (reference sequence). The V end lost 1 base, the J end lost 8 bases, and 9 bases lay between the germline ends. The CDR3 is CASSLELRDEQFF. In DNA form, the CDR3 reads TGTGCCAGCAGCTTAGAGTTAAGGGATGAGCAGTTCTTC.

The chain uses TRBV30 and TRBJ2-3; TRBD1 might be the D (6 bases). Germline V gene lookup returns CDR1 GTSNPN and CDR2 SVGIG (reference sequence). There are 15 residues in the CDR3. V was clipped by 5 bases and J by 2 bases, with 17 bases between them. The CDR3 nucleotides read TGTGCCTGGGACCAGGGGCCCGGGAACACAGATACGCAGTATTTT. Amino acids: CAWDQGPGNTDTQYF.

The chain has TRBV7-2 and TRBJ2-7, with a tentative D call TRBD2 (5 bases). The ends were cut back, 3 bases at V and 5 bases at J, with 14 bases in the middle. CDR3 size: 14 residues. From germline, CDR1 is SGHTA and CDR2 FQGNSA. The CDR3 region is CASSFVGNMDEQYF. In DNA form, the CDR3 reads TGTGCCAGCAGCTTCGTCGGGAATATGGACGAGCAGTACTTC.

The chain joins TRBV7-3 to TRBJ2-1; 7 bases map to TRBD2. Germline CDR1 is SGHTA and CDR2 is FQGTGA. V lost 5 bases and J lost 9; bases outside the gene matches: 10. The CDR3 loop spans 14 amino acids. The CDR3 region is CASSQGLVTGEQFF. In DNA form, the CDR3 reads TGTGCCAGCAGCCAAGGACTAGTAACGGGTGAGCAGTTCTTC.

The chain recombines TRBV10-3 with TRBJ2-7; TRBD2 agrees at 9 bases. CDR3 length equals 14 residues. The germline CDR1 and CDR2 sequences are ENHRY and SYGVKD. The V segment lost 2 bases and the J segment 3 bases; nucleotides outside the gene matches: 2. CDR3 amino acids: CAISEVAGDYEQYF. The CDR3 region has the DNA TGTGCCATCAGTGAGGTAGCGGGAGACTACGAGCAGTACTTC.

V and J are TRBV14 and TRBJ2-2; TRBD1 might be the D (6 bases). CDR3 length equals 15 residues. V lost 2 bases to trimming and J lost 1 base, with 8 bases between them. Germline lookup yields CDR1 SGHDN and CDR2 FVKESK. CDR3 sequence reads: CASSQRQVNTGELFF. In DNA, the CDR3 is TGTGCCAGCAGCCAAAGACAGGTGAACACCGGGGAGCTGTTTTTT. Filled out from reference TRBV14 and TRBJ2-2, the complete variable domain reads EAGVTQFPSHSVIEKGQTVTLRCDPISGHDNLYWYRRVMGKEIKFLLHFVKESKQDESGMPNNRFLAERTGGTYSTLKVQPAELEDSGVYFCASSQRQVNTGELFFGEGSRLTVL.

This clone has a single count. The CDR3 nucleotides are TGTGCCTGGAGTAAGGCCGCTGGAGAGACCCAGTACTTC. As protein: CAWSKAAGETQYF. The rearrangement uses TRBV30 and TRBJ2-5; no reliable D call. Germline lookup yields CDR1 GTSNPN and CDR2 SVGIG (reference sequence). The CDR3 has 13 amino acids. V gave up 2 bases and J gave up 4 bases, with 11 bases separating them. Full variable domain (missing parts from reference TRBV30 and TRBJ2-5): SQTIHQWPATLVQPVGSPLSLECTVEGTSNPNLYWYRQAAGRGLQLLFYSVGIGQISSEVPQNLSASRPQDRQFILSSKKLLLSDSGFYLCAWSKAAGETQYFGPGTRLLVL.

The chain employs TRBV15 and TRBJ2-5; D uncertain. Trimming removed 0 bases at V and 5 bases at J, with 7 bases between. CDR1 LNHNV and CDR2 YYDKDF come from the germline V gene (reference sequence). This CDR3 has 13 amino acids. CDR3 nucleotides: TGTGCCACCAGCAGAGATTTAGGGGAGACCCAGTACTTC. Translation gives CATSRDLGETQYF. Combining the CDR3 with reference TRBV15 and TRBJ2-5 gives the whole variable domain DAMVIQNPRYQVTQFGKPVTLSCSQTLNHNVMYWYQQKSSQAPKLLFHYYDKDFNNEADTPDNFQSRRPNTSFCFLDIRSPGLGDTAMYLCATSRDLGETQYFGPGTRLLVL.

This sequence joins TRBV14 and TRBJ2-3; TRBD1 matches at 7 bases. From germline, CDR1 is SGHDN and CDR2 FVKESK. V lost 1 base and J lost 7; bases outside the gene matches: 11. CDR3 size: 16 residues. CDR3 DNA sequence: TGTGCCAGCAGCCAAGGTCTCAGTACAGGGGCGAATACGCAGTATTTT. Translated, it gives CASSQGLSTGANTQYF.

The chain joins TRBV6-5 to TRBJ1-1; possibly TRBD1 for D (5 bases). The germline V gene has CDR1 MNHEY and CDR2 SVGAGI. The ends were cut back, 2 bases at V and 11 bases at J, with 15 bases in the middle. The CDR3 consists of 13 residues. The DNA for the CDR3 is TGTGCCAGCAGTTACGGGGCCCGGGACCGGGCTTTCTTT. Its protein is CASSYGARDRAFF.

This chain connects TRBV18 to TRBJ2-5, with D hard to call. This CDR3 spans 13 amino acids. Germline loops: CDR1 KGHSH, CDR2 LQKENI. Trimming cost V 6 bases and J 0 bases, with 8 bases left between them. Here the CDR3 DNA reads TGTGCCAGCTCCCGGGCACACCAAGAGACCCAGTACTTC. Amino acid sequence: CASSRAHQETQYF.

V is TRBV7-2 and J is TRBJ2-6, with D possibly being TRBD1 or TRBD2 (6 bases each). From germline, CDR1 is SGHTA and CDR2 FQGNSA. V dropped 4 bases and J dropped 11 bases, with 15 bases sitting between them. This CDR3 has 14 amino acids. The CDR3 region is CASSSYGGLDVLTF. The CDR3 nucleotides read TGTGCCAGCAGCTCGTATGGGGGGCTCGACGTCCTGACTTTC.

V and J are TRBV4-1 and TRBJ1-4; D remains ambiguous. The CDR3 covers 16 residues. Germline CDR1 reads MGHRA; CDR2 reads YSYEKL. V lost 0 bases and J lost 7, with 15 bases in between. The CDR3 coding sequence is TGCGCCAGCAGCCAAGATTGGCCGGGCGTAGGTGAAAAACTGTTTTTT. This encodes CASSQDWPGVGEKLFF.